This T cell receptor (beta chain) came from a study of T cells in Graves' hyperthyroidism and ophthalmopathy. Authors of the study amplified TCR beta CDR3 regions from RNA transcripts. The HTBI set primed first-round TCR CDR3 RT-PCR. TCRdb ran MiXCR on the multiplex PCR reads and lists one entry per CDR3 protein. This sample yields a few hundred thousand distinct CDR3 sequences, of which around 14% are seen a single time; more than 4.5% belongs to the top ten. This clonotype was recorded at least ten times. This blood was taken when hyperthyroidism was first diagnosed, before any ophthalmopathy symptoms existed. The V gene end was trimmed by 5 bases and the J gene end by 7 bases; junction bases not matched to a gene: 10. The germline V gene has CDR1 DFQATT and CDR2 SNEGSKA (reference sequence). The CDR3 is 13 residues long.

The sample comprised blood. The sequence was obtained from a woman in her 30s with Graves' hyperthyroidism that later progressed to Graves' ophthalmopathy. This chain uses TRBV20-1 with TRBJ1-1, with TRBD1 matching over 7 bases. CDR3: CSASGTAVGEAFF. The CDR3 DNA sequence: TGCAGTGCTTCCGGGACAGCGGTGGGTGAAGCTTTCTTT.